This entry describes one T cell receptor (beta chain). The source of the sample is a study of blood T cell repertoires in COVID-19. Study-wide background: Spain, Italy and the United States supplied samples that represented acute and convalescent COVID-19. PBMCs, B-cell-depleted T cells, or T cells were the source of the cDNA or gDNA that made up the material.

Per the authors' pipeline: Estimated nucleated cell counts came from reference gene primer amplification. Repertoires were generated with immunoSEQ multiplex PCR, while TCRdb's copy carries only in-frame clones and drops some. Clone size and the V and J calls come from that table; the DNA yielded D and trimming. The sample contains about 140,000 clones, roughly 80% of which appear only once. Material: peripheral blood. The sequence was collected from a man between 65 and 79 years old who had recovered from COVID-19.

Here the CDR3 reads CASSSLISGNTIYF. In DNA form, the CDR3 reads TGTGCCAGCAGTTCTTTAATCTCTGGAAACACCATATATTTT. The V gene is TRBV9, the J gene TRBJ1-3; D is uncertain. The ends were cut back, 5 bases at V and 0 bases at J, with 9 bases in the middle. The CDR3 runs to 14 residues. Looked up from germline, CDR1 is SGDLS and CDR2 is YYNGEE.